The 30 T cell receptor beta chains reported below all come from one sample, sequenced in a study of T-cell memory formation after mild COVID-19. Each CDR3 protein is one row after TCRdb ran MiXCR on the 5' RACE reads. The sample has about 57,000 distinct CDR3 sequences, more than 10% seen once. The material sequenced was PBMCs or a T cell subset sorted from them (not recorded which). Receptor source: a man between 18 and 29 years old who had mild COVID-19 (a few samples of this study predate the infection). Cell type and time point are not known.

This chain connects TRBV29-1 to TRBJ2-5, with TRBD1 matching over 7 bases. The V gene's germline CDR1 is SQVTM and CDR2 ANQGSEA. This CDR3 has 13 residues. The V and J ends lost 4 bases and 5 bases, in that order; junction bases with no gene match: 7. CDR3 region: CSVGQTGRETQYF. The CDR3 DNA is TGCAGCGTTGGACAGACAGGGCGGGAGACCCAGTACTTC.

This clonotype came up a few times. The V gene is TRBV6-6, the J gene TRBJ2-1; the match to TRBD2 covers 11 bases. Germline V gene data show CDR1 as MNHNY and CDR2 as SVGAGI (reference sequence). V lost 5 bases and J lost 6; bases outside the gene matches: 6. The CDR3 covers 15 residues. The DNA for the CDR3 is TGTGCCAGCAGTGATCCTAGCGGGGGGATCAATGAGCAGTTCTTC. Amino acids: CASSDPSGGINEQFF.

This rearrangement joins TRBV7-3 to TRBJ2-1; a weak D match, TRBD2 (5 bases). Between the trimmed V and J ends, which lost 5 bases and 7 bases, there was a span of 12 bases. Germline assignment: CDR1 SGHTA and CDR2 FQGTGA. The CDR3 consists of 13 residues. The CDR3 region is CASSLTRGNEQFF. In DNA, the CDR3 is TGTGCCAGCAGCCTCACTCGGGGAAATGAGCAGTTCTTC. The complete variable domain, with remaining parts taken from reference TRBV7-3 and TRBJ2-1, reads GAGVSQTPSNKVTEKGKYVELRCDPISGHTALYWYRQSLGQGPEFLIYFQGTGAADDSGLPNDRFFAVRPEGSVSTLKIQRTERGDSAVYLCASSLTRGNEQFFGPGTRLTVL.

This clonotype was recorded a few times. The V and J genes are TRBV10-2 and TRBJ2-1, with 13 bases lining up with TRBD2. The trim removed 6 bases at V and 12 bases at J, leaving 8 bases unmatched. The germline CDR1 and CDR2 sequences are WSHSY and SAAADI. The length of the CDR3 is 14 residues. The CDR3 nucleotides read TGCGCCAGCAGAACTAGCGGGGGGGACCTTGGGCAGTTCTTC. Amino acids: CASRTSGGDLGQFF.

This clonotype was picked up many times. The V call is TRBV12-3 or TRBV12-4, the J call TRBJ2-3; TRBD2 agrees at 7 bases. This CDR3 has 12 amino acids. J was trimmed by 10 bases and V by 4 bases; bases with no gene match: 5. The CDR3 nucleotides read TGTGCCAGCAGTTCCCTGACTAGCCCGCAGTATTTT. Protein sequence: CASSSLTSPQYF.

This chain joins TRBV6-1 and TRBJ1-1; no clear D. V lost 4 bases and J 4 bases, leaving 13 bases between the germline ends. Per the germline V gene, CDR1 is MNHNS and CDR2 is SASEGT. The CDR3 has 14 residues. The CDR3 region is CASSGRGPGTEAFF. Here the CDR3 DNA reads TGTGCCAGCAGTGGACGGGGTCCGGGCACTGAAGCTTTCTTT.

This clonotype occurred a few times. The rearrangement uses TRBV5-1 and TRBJ2-1; D not certain. The CDR3 has 13 residues. Germline CDR1 is SGHRS and CDR2 is YFSETQ. Trimming pared 4 bases from V and 7 bases from J, leaving 12 bases between. The CDR3 sequence: CASSRDKRNEQFF. CDR3 sequence (DNA): TGCGCCAGCAGCCGAGACAAGAGGAATGAGCAGTTCTTC.

This clonotype was seen more than once but under ten times. The chain employs TRBV4-3 and TRBJ1-2; possible D gene TRBD1, 5 bases. CDR3 length: 15 amino acids. Germline V CDR1 and CDR2: LGHNA, YSLEER. The ends were cut back, 6 bases at V and 8 bases at J, with 22 bases in the middle. CDR3 protein: CASSTKPGRVEGYTF. The CDR3 nucleotides read TGCGCCAGCAGTACCAAACCGGGACGGGTTGAGGGCTACACCTTC.

This clonotype was counted only a few times. CDR3 in DNA: TGCAGTGCTAGATCAGAAACGGGCACAGATACGCAGTATTTT. Residues: CSARSETGTDTQYF. The V gene is TRBV20-1, the J gene TRBJ2-3; D is ambiguous. V was cut by 2 bases and J by 1 base, with 10 bases left in between. CDR1 is DFQATT and CDR2 is SNEGSKA in the germline V gene (reference sequence). CDR3 length equals 14 residues.

This clonotype showed up just a few times. V and J are TRBV20-1 and TRBJ2-4, with D hard to call. The germline V gene encodes CDR1 DFQATT and CDR2 SNEGSKA (reference sequence). The CDR3 is 15 amino acids. V dropped 6 bases and J dropped 0 bases, with 15 bases sitting between them. The CDR3 region is CSAHRLGLAKNIQYF. The CDR3 DNA reads TGCAGTGCCCACCGACTGGGGTTAGCCAAAAACATTCAGTACTTC.

This clonotype appeared once. The chain is built from TRBV4-1 and TRBJ2-5; D ambiguous. V shed 2 bases and J shed 4 bases, with 17 bases lying between them. CDR3 length equals 16 residues. CDR1 and CDR2 (germline): MGHRA, YSYEKL. This CDR3 reads CASSQNFNPGRETQYF. CDR3 coding DNA: TGCGCCAGCAGCCAAAACTTTAACCCCGGACGAGAGACCCAGTACTTC.

The V and J genes are TRBV3-1 and TRBJ2-3; D may be TRBD2 (5 bases). The CDR3 loop spans 16 amino acids. Trimming removed 4 bases at V and 4 bases at J, with 18 bases between. Germline CDR1 LGHDT, CDR2 YNNKEL (reference sequence). The CDR3 DNA is TGTGCCAGCAGCCTTCATGCCTCAACCGGGGCAGATACGCAGTATTTT. This translates into CASSLHASTGADTQYF.

This clonotype was seen a few times. CDR3 amino acids: CASSLWGPGTDTQYF. The CDR3 coding sequence is TGTGCCAGCAGTTTATGGGGGCCTGGCACAGATACGCAGTATTTT. The genes are TRBV12-3 or TRBV12-4 and TRBJ2-3, with a tentative D call TRBD1 (6 bases). V dropped 2 bases and J dropped 1 base, with 10 bases sitting between them. The CDR3 loop spans 15 amino acids.

This clonotype showed up just a few times. The DNA of the CDR3 is TGTGCCAGAAGCTTGGTGGCTAGCGGGGGCCGCCACCCAGATACGCAGTATTTT. Translated, it gives CARSLVASGGRHPDTQYF. The chain uses TRBV5-3 and TRBJ2-3; TRBD2 aligns across 10 bases. TRBV5-3 is given ORF status, its function remaining uncertain. The CDR3 totals 18 residues. Losses at the gene ends were 0 bases for V and 4 bases for J; bases not matched to a gene: 11.

This clonotype was seen many times. J is TRBJ2-1 and V is TRBV5-1; maybe TRBD1 (5 bases). Germline assignment: CDR1 SGHRS and CDR2 YFSETQ. This CDR3 is 15 amino acids long. V lost 2 bases and J 4 bases, leaving 13 bases between the germline ends. The CDR3 DNA follows: TGCGCCAGCAGCTTATTGCAGGGCCTATACAATGAGCAGTTCTTC. As protein: CASSLLQGLYNEQFF.

The chain joins TRBV6-1 to TRBJ1-1; 8 bases agree with TRBD1. The germline V gene encodes CDR1 MNHNS and CDR2 SASEGT. CDR3 length equals 11 residues. V lost 6 bases and J lost 8; bases outside the gene matches: 2. The chain's CDR3 is CASRAGGEAFF. The CDR3 coding sequence is TGTGCCAGCAGGGCAGGGGGCGAAGCTTTCTTT.

This clonotype was seen more than once but under ten times. The rearrangement joins TRBV5-1 to TRBJ1-6; D is ambiguous. CDR3 length equals 14 residues. The germline V gene encodes CDR1 SGHRS and CDR2 YFSETQ. The ends were cut back, 0 bases at V and 10 bases at J, with 11 bases in the middle. This CDR3 reads CASSLEQPGSPLHF. As DNA, the CDR3 is TGCGCCAGCAGCTTGGAACAGCCCGGATCACCCCTCCACTTT. The variable domain in full, with the rest retrieved from reference TRBV5-1 and TRBJ1-6, is KAGVTQTPRYLIKTRGQQVTLSCSPISGHRSVSWYQQTPGQGLQFLFEYFSETQRNKGNFPGRFSGRQFSNSRSEMNVSTLELGDSALYLCASSLEQPGSPLHFGNGTRLTVT.

This clonotype showed up many times. The chain has TRBV7-2 and TRBJ2-1, with no clear D. The germline V and J ends were trimmed by 5 bases and 7 bases, with 18 bases remaining between them. The CDR3 contains 15 residues. Germline V lookup: CDR1 SGHTA, CDR2 FQGNSA. In nucleotides, the CDR3 is TGTGCCAGCAGCCCCCGGGCCACGGAGCTGAATGAGCAGTTCTTC. Protein sequence: CASSPRATELNEQFF.

This clonotype turned up a few times. The chain is built from TRBV7-2 and TRBJ2-2; 14 bases align to TRBD2. Germline V gene data show CDR1 as SGHTA and CDR2 as FQGNSA. This CDR3 contains 16 residues. V trimming: 1 base; J trimming: 9 bases; junction bases outside the gene matches: 4. In DNA form, the CDR3 reads TGTGCCAGCAGCTTAGATGGGACTAGCGGGGGAAGGGAGCTGTTTTTT. Translating gives CASSLDGTSGGRELFF.

The V call is TRBV16, the J call TRBJ1-3; TRBD1 matches 7 bases. Germline V lookup: CDR1 KGHSY, CDR2 FQNENV. This CDR3 has 14 amino acids. The V and J ends lost 4 bases and 5 bases, in that order; junction bases with no gene match: 5. The CDR3 region has the DNA TGTGCCAGCAGCCCACTGGACAGGCGAAACACCATATATTTT. This codes for CASSPLDRRNTIYF.

The chain has TRBV29-1 and TRBJ1-1; perhaps TRBD1 as D (6 bases). Per the germline V gene, CDR1 is SQVTM and CDR2 is ANQGSEA. Trimming removed 7 bases from V and 3 bases from J, with 18 bases in between. CDR3 length: 14 amino acids. The CDR3 bases are TGCAGCGCTAGAAAGCGGGACACCCACACTGAAGCTTTCTTT. This codes for CSARKRDTHTEAFF. The full variable domain, its missing parts supplied by reference TRBV29-1 and TRBJ1-1, is SAVISQKPSRDICQRGTSLTIQCQVDSQVTMMFWYRQQPGQSLTLIATANQGSEATYESGFVIDKFPISRPNLTFSTLTVSNMSPEDSSIYLCSARKRDTHTEAFFGQGTRLTVV.

The sample holds a few counts of this clonotype. This rearrangement joins TRBV6-5 to TRBJ1-1, with unresolved D. The CDR3 extends over 12 amino acids. The V end lost 2 bases, the J end lost 4 bases, and 5 bases lay between the germline ends. CDR1 and CDR2 from the germline V gene are MNHEY and SVGAGI. CDR3 sequence: CASSYLGTEAFF. CDR3 DNA sequence: TGTGCCAGCAGTTACCTTGGCACTGAAGCTTTCTTT.

This clonotype was counted between two and nine times. The chain couples TRBV4-3 to TRBJ2-2; D possibly corresponds to TRBD2 (5 bases). Germline V gives CDR1 LGHNA, CDR2 YSLEER. V was pared by 2 bases and J by 13 bases, with 17 bases between. There are 14 residues in the CDR3. CDR3 bases: TGCGCCAGCAGCCAAAGCTGGAGACAAGGAGGGCTGTTTTTT. Its protein is CASSQSWRQGGLFF.

The rearrangement links TRBV7-2 to TRBJ1-5; D perhaps matches TRBD1 (5 bases). Trimming removed 1 base at V and 1 base at J, with 11 bases between. The CDR3 is 16 residues long. Germline V gives CDR1 SGHTA, CDR2 FQGNSA. The DNA for the CDR3 is TGTGCCAGCAGCTTAGATGTGGGGCGGAGCAATCAGCCCCAGCATTTT. It translates to CASSLDVGRSNQPQHF.

This clonotype was found many times. J is TRBJ1-5 and V is TRBV3-1, with TRBD1 matching 8 bases. Germline V gene sequence: CDR1 LGHDT, CDR2 YNNKEL (reference sequence). The CDR3 is 15 amino acids. The ends lost 4 bases at V and 4 bases at J; junction bases unmatched: 6. The CDR3 here is CASSLGTGHNQPQHF. CDR3 nucleotide sequence: TGTGCCAGCAGCCTGGGGACAGGCCATAATCAGCCCCAGCATTTT.

This clonotype was picked up a small number of times. The chain links TRBV6-5 to TRBJ1-1, with D perhaps matching TRBD1 (5 bases). The V end lost 6 bases, the J end lost 0 bases, and 14 bases lay between the germline ends. CDR1 and CDR2 from the germline V gene are MNHEY and SVGAGI. The length of the CDR3 is 15 residues. The CDR3 reads CASSRLQVMNTEAFF. For the CDR3, the DNA is TGTGCCAGCAGCCGCCTACAGGTTATGAACACTGAAGCTTTCTTT.

This clonotype appeared many times. The chain couples TRBV7-9 to TRBJ2-3, with TRBD1 matching 7 bases. Unmatched junction bases numbered 7, after V lost 11 bases and J lost 2 bases. In germline, CDR1 is SEHNR, CDR2 FQNEAQ (reference sequence). The CDR3 is made up of 13 amino acids. The CDR3 DNA sequence: TGTGCCGGGCTGAGGGGGCCCACAGATACGCAGTATTTT. Amino acids: CAGLRGPTDTQYF.

This clonotype was seen many times. The chain joins TRBV11-3 to TRBJ2-3; the D gene is possibly TRBD1 (6 bases). V lost 1 base and J lost 5, with 19 bases in between. CDR1 SGHNT and CDR2 YENEEA come from the germline V gene. The CDR3 has 17 amino acids. CDR3 loop: CASSLALGTRNKDTQYF. CDR3 sequence (DNA): TGTGCCAGCAGCTTAGCCCTGGGGACACGAAATAAAGATACGCAGTATTTT.

V gene TRBV6-6 combines with J gene TRBJ1-2, with D tentatively TRBD1 (5 bases). Germline loops: CDR1 MNHNY, CDR2 SVGAGI (reference sequence). CDR3 size: 11 residues. With 5 bases removed from V and 4 bases from J, the gap between germline ends came to 5 bases. The CDR3 DNA reads as TGTGCCAGCAGTGGGGGCTATGGCTACACCTTC. Its translation: CASSGGYGYTF.

This clonotype was counted many times. The chain has TRBV11-2 and TRBJ2-3; D is unclear. The germline V gene encodes CDR1 SGHAT and CDR2 FQNNGV. The CDR3 covers 13 residues. The V gene lost 5 bases and the J gene lost 6 bases, with 12 bases spanning the gap. The CDR3 spells CASSPPYWDTQYF. The CDR3 DNA is TGTGCCAGCAGCCCTCCTTACTGGGATACGCAGTATTTT. The entire variable domain, with the rest obtained from reference TRBV11-2 and TRBJ2-3, is as follows: EAGVAQSPRYKIIEKRQSVAFWCNPISGHATLYWYQQILGQGPKLLIQFQNNGVVDDSQLPKDRFSAERLKGVDSTLKIQPAKLEDSAVYLCASSPPYWDTQYFGPGTRLTVL.